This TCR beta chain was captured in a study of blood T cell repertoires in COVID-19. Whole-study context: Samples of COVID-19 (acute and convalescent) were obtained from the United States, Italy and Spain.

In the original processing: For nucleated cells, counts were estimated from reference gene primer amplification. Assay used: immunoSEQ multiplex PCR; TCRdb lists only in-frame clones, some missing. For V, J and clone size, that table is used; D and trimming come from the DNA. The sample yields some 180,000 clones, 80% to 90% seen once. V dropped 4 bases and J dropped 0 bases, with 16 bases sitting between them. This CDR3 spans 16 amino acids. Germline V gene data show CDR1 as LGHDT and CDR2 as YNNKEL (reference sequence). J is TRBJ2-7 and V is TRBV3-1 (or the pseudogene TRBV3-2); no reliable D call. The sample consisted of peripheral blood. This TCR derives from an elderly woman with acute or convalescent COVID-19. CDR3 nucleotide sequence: TGTGCCAGCAGCCCCCTTGAACACGTTTGCTCCTACGAGCAGTACTTC. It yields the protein CASSPLEHVCSYEQYF.